This T cell receptor (beta chain) was documented in a study of T cell repertoires in cytomegalovirus infection. About the research overall: It was recently identified HLA-C-restricted and well-studied HLA-B-restricted CMV epitopes that the study used. Indicated by public TCR beta signatures were CMV infection and matching HLA type.

Overall study findings and caveats: Clonotype analysis showed dominance of the ex vivo response by HLA-C-restricted CMV-specific TCR beta clonotypes. Cumulative frequency (of public TCR beta family members) identified carriers of CMV plus the relevant HLA.

TCRdb recomputed calls from the reads with MiXCR, one row per CDR3 protein. Of roughly 920,000 distinct CDR3 sequences in the sample, more than 25% were seen once. Points on this clonotype: Its target is not known.

CDR1 is SGDLS, CDR2 YYNGEE, per germline. V was shortened by 0 bases and J by 0 bases, with 10 bases between the two germline ends. This CDR3 spans 16 amino acids. This chain links TRBV9 with TRBJ2-1; unclear D gene. This sample comprised cultured CD8+ T cells from PBMCs, obtained from culture after CMV antigen stimulation. The TCR sequence derives from a human donor in good health (CMV status not recorded). Some clones in this sample may be carry-over from other donors' samples. The CDR3 loop is CASSVAVGSSYNEQFF. CDR3 sequence (DNA): TGTGCCAGCAGCGTAGCTGTGGGAAGCTCCTACAATGAGCAGTTCTTC.